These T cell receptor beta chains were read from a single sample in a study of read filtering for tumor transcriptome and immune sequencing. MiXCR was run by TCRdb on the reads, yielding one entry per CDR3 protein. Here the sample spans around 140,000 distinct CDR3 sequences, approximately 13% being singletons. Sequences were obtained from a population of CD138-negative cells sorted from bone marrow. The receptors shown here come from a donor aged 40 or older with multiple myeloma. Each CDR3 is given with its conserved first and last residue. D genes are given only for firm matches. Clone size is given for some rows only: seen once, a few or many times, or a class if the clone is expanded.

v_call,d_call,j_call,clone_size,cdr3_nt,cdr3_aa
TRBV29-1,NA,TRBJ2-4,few,TGCAGCGCAGGCCAAAGCAACATTCAGTACTTC,CSAGQSNIQYF
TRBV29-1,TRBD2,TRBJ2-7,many,TGCAGCGTTGGATCACTAGCGGGAGAAAACGAGCAGTACTTC,CSVGSLAGENEQYF
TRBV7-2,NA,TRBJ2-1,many,TGTGCCAGCGCACAAACGCACCCTGCGGGCAATGAGCAGTTCTTC,CASAQTHPAGNEQFF
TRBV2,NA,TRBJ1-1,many,TGTGCCAGCGTGGAGATAGCAGGGAACACTGAAGCTTTCTTT,CASVEIAGNTEAFF
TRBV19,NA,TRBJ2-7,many,TGTGCCAGTAGTATGAAGGGTTCCTACGAGCAGTACTTC,CASSMKGSYEQYF
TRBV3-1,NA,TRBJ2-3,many,TGTGCCAGCAGCCAAGAAGGTCAGGCTGATACGCAGTATTTT,CASSQEGQADTQYF
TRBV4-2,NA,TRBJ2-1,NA,TGTGCCAGCAGCCAAGGCGCGACTACCCGCCCCTACAATGAGCAGTTCTTC,CASSQGATTRPYNEQFF
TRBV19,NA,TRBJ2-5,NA,TGTGCCAGTAGTTTGGTGCCCCAAGAGACCCAGTACTTC,CASSLVPQETQYF
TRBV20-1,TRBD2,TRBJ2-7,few,TGCAGTGCTTTAGATCGGGAGGGCCACTACGAGCAGTACTTC,CSALDREGHYEQYF
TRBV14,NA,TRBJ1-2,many,TGTGCCAGCAGCCAGGCCCCTAACTATGGCTACACCTTC,CASSQAPNYGYTF
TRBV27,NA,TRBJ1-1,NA,TGTGCCAGCAGTTCTTCCAGGGGAACTGAAGCTTTCTTT,CASSSSRGTEAFF
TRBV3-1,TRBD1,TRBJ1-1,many,TGTGCCAGCAGCCAAGGTGCGGGACAGGGGAACACTGAAGCTTTCTTT,CASSQGAGQGNTEAFF
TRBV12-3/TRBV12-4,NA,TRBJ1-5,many,TGTGCCAGCAGTTTAGGCTCGAATCAGCCCCAGCATTTT,CASSLGSNQPQHF
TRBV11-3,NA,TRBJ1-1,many,TGTGCCAGCAGCCCATCGTGGTTTTCTGAAGCTTTCTTT,CASSPSWFSEAFF
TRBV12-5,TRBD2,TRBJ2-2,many,TGTGCTAGTGGTTTGGCTGGGAGGGCCGGGGAGCTGTTTTTT,CASGLAGRAGELFF